This T cell receptor (beta chain) appears in the sequencing data of a study of identical twins. Study outcomes and limitations: In zero-insertion analyses, partial confounding could arise from invariant MAIT and iNKT cells.

Trimming shortened V by 5 bases and J by 5 bases, and 16 bases separated the two germline ends. This CDR3 contains 15 residues. Germline V gene data show CDR1 as SEHNR and CDR2 as FQNEAQ (reference sequence). Using its own MiXCR run on the 5' RACE reads, TCRdb lists one record per CDR3 protein. The sample contains approximately 500,000 distinct CDR3 sequences, roughly 15% of which appear only once. In the case of this clonotype: Antigen specificity is unknown.

The same data also went into a second study, on yellow fever vaccine responses in identical twins. From that report: Twins reportedly mounted vaccine T cell responses that seemed partly convergent, partly personalized.

This sequence originates from a young woman in good health. The source material was CD4+ T cells sorted from blood. This chain joins TRBV7-9 and TRBJ2-1, with D perhaps TRBD1 or TRBD2 (6 bases each). The CDR3 loop is CASSPGGHLNNEQFF. As DNA, the CDR3 is TGTGCCAGCAGCCCCGGGGGCCACTTGAACAATGAGCAGTTCTTC. The full variable domain, in which reference TRBV7-9 and TRBJ2-1 provide the parts outside the CDR3, is DTGVSQNPRHKITKRGQNVTFRCDPISEHNRLYWYRQTLGQGPEFLTYFQNEAQLEKSRLLSDRFSAERPKGSFSTLEIQRTEQGDSAMYLCASSPGGHLNNEQFFGPGTRLTVL.